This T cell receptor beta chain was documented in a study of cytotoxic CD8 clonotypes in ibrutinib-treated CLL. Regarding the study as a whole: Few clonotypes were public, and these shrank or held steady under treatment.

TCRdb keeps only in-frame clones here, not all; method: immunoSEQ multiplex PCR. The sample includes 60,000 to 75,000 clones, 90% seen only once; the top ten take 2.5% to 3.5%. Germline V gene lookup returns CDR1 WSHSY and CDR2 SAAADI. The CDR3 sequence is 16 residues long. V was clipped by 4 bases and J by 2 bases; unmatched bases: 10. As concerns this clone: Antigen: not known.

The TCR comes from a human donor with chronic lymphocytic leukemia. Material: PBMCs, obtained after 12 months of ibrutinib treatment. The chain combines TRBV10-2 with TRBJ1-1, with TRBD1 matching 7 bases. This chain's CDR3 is CASSGIKTGINTEAFF. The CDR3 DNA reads TGCGCCAGCAGTGGAATAAAGACAGGGATAAACACTGAAGCTTTCTTT.